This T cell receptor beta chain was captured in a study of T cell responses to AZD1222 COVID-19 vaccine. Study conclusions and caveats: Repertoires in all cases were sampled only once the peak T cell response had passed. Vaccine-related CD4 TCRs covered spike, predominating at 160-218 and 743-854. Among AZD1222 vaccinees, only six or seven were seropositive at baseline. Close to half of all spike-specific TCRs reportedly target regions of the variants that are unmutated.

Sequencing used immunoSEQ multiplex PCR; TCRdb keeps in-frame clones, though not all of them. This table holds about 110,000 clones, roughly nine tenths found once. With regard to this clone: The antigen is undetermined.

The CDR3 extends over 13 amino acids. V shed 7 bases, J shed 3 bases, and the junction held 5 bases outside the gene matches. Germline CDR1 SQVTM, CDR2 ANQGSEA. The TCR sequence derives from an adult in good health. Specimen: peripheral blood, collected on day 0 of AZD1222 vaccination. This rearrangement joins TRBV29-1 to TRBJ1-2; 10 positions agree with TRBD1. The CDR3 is CSASGTGDYGYTF. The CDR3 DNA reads TGCAGCGCCTCCGGGACAGGGGACTATGGCTACACCTTC. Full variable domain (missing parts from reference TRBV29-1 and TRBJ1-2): SAVISQKPSRDICQRGTSLTIQCQVDSQVTMMFWYRQQPGQSLTLIATANQGSEATYESGFVIDKFPISRPNLTFSTLTVSNMSPEDSSIYLCSASGTGDYGYTFGSGTRLTVV.